These 3 T cell receptor beta chains were sequenced from one sample in a study of blood T cell repertoires in COVID-19. Here immunoSEQ multiplex PCR was the method, and the copy in TCRdb shows in-frame clones only, minus some. The sample yields tens of thousands of clones, about 80% seen once. The sequenced sample was peripheral blood. These TCRs come from an elderly man with active or convalescent COVID-19.

The chain carries TRBV7-6 and TRBJ1-6; D is unresolved. This CDR3 contains 14 residues. Trimming shortened V by 6 bases and J by 5 bases, and 11 bases separated the two germline ends. Per germline, CDR1 SGHVS and CDR2 FNYEAQ. The CDR3 protein is CASSPRVNNSPLHF. DNA for the CDR3: TGTGCCAGCAGTCCACGGGTCAATAATTCACCCCTCCACTTT. The variable domain in full, with the rest retrieved from reference TRBV7-6 and TRBJ1-6, is GAGVSQSPRYKVTKRGQDVALRCDPISGHVSLYWYRQALGQGPEFLTYFNYEAQQDKSGLPNDRFSAERPEGSISTLTIQRTEQRDSAMYRCASSPRVNNSPLHFGNGTRLTVT.

The chain joins TRBV14 to TRBJ2-7, with D possibly being TRBD2 (6 bases). Trimming stripped 4 bases from V and 4 bases from J, with 26 bases between. The V gene's germline CDR1 is SGHDN and CDR2 FVKESK. CDR3 length: 18 amino acids. CDR3: CASSRPYHRGGLGYEQYF. Written as DNA, the CDR3 is TGTGCCAGCAGCCGCCCCTACCATCGGGGAGGCCTAGGTTACGAGCAGTACTTC.

The chain is built from TRBV9 and TRBJ2-1, with 10 bases matching TRBD2. The germline gives CDR1 SGDLS, CDR2 YYNGEE. V lost 4 bases to trimming and J lost 4 bases; unmatched junction nucleotides: 8. CDR3 length: 16 residues. The CDR3 sequence is CASSIGVLAGYNEQFF. The CDR3 DNA is TGTGCCAGCAGCATCGGGGTACTAGCGGGGTACAATGAGCAGTTCTTC.